This T cell receptor beta chain was profiled in a study of blood T cell repertoires in COVID-19. Whole-study context: Acute and convalescent COVID-19 samples came from the United States, Italy and Spain. Sources were T cells, B-cell-depleted T cells, or PBMCs; the material itself was cDNA or gDNA.

As handled by the study authors: Cell counts per sample came from amplifying reference gene primers. Profiling relied on immunoSEQ multiplex PCR, and the TCRdb table lists in-frame clones only, not all of them. V, J and clone size reflect that table, while D and trimming were determined from the DNA. The sample records about 14,000 clones, around 69% being singletons. The CDR3 runs 13 residues. In germline, CDR1 is LNHDA, CDR2 SQIVND (reference sequence). V lost 4 bases, J lost 2 bases, and 8 bases lay in between. The TCR sequence derives from a boy aged 2 to 9 with active or convalescent COVID-19. The chain employs TRBV19 and TRBJ2-5; D gene unclear. The specimen sequenced was peripheral blood. This CDR3 reads CASSNTPQETQYF. In DNA form, the CDR3 reads TGTGCCAGTAGTAATACACCTCAAGAGACCCAGTACTTC.